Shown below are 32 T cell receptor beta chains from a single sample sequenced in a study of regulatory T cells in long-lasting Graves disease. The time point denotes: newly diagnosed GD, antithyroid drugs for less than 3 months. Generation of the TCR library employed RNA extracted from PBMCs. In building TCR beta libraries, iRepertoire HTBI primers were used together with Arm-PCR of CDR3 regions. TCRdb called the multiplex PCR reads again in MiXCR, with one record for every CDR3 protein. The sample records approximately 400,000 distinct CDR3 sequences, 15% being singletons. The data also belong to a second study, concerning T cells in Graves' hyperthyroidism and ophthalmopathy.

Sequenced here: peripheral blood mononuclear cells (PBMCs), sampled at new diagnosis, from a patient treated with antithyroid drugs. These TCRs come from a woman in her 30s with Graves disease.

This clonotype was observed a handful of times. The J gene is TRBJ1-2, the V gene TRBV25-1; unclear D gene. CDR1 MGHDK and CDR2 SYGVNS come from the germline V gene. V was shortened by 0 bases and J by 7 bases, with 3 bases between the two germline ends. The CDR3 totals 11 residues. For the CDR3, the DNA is TGTGCCAGCAGTGAATACAGTGGCTACACCTTC. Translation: CASSEYSGYTF.

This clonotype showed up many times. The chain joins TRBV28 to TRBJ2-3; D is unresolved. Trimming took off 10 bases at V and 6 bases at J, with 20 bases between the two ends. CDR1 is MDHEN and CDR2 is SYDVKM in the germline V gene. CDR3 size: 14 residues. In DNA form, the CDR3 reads TGTGCCATTCGTCGGGTAGGAAGGACGGATACGCAGTATTTT. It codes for CAIRRVGRTDTQYF.

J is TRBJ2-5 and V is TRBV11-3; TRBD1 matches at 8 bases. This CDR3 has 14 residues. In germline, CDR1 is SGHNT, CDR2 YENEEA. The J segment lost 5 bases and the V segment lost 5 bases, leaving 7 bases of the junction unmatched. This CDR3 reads CASSVDRGAETQYF. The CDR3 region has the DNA TGTGCCAGCAGCGTTGACAGGGGAGCGGAGACCCAGTACTTC.

CDR3 DNA sequence: TGTGCCTGGGGCGAGGGGCTGGAGACCCAGTACTTC. Protein product: CAWGEGLETQYF. This sequence joins TRBV30 and TRBJ2-5; D assignment may be TRBD1 or TRBD2 (5 bases each). This CDR3 is built from 12 residues. V was pared by 5 bases and J by 5 bases, with 12 bases between. The germline gives CDR1 GTSNPN, CDR2 SVGIG (reference sequence).

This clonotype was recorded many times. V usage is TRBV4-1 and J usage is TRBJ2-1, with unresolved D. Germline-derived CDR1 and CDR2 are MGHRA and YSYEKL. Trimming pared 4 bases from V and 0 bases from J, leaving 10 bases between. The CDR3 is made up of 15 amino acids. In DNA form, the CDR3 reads TGCGCCAGCAGCCCACAGATAAGCTCCTACAATGAGCAGTTCTTC. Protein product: CASSPQISSYNEQFF.

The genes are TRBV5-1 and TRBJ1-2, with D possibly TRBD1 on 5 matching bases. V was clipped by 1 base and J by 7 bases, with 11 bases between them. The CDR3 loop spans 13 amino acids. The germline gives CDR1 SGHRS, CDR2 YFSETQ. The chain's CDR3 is CASSLTSGIGYTF. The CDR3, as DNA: TGCGCCAGCAGCTTGACCTCAGGGATTGGCTACACCTTC.

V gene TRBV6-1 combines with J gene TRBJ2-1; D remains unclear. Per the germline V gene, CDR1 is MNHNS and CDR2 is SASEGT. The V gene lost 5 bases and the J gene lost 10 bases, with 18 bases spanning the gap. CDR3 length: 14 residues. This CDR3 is CASSPPGLSYEQFF. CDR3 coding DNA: TGTGCCAGCAGTCCGCCGGGCCTTTCCTACGAGCAGTTCTTC.

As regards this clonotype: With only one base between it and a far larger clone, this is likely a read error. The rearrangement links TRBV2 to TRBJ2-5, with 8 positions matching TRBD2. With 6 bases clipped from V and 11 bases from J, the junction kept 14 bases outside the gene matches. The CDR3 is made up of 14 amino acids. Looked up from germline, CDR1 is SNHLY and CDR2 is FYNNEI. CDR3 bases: TGTGCCAGCAGGAGTCTAGCGGGCTACAATGAGCAGTACTTC. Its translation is CASRSLAGYNEQYF.

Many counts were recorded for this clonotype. In nucleotides, the CDR3 is TGTGCCAGCAGCTTCGATAGGATTATCCAAGAGACCCAGTACTTC. Encoded protein: CASSFDRIIQETQYF. The chain couples TRBV11-2 to TRBJ2-5; D call uncertain. Germline-derived CDR1 and CDR2 are SGHAT and FQNNGV. Deletions cut 3 bases from V and 1 base from J, with 12 bases between. The CDR3 sequence is 15 residues long.

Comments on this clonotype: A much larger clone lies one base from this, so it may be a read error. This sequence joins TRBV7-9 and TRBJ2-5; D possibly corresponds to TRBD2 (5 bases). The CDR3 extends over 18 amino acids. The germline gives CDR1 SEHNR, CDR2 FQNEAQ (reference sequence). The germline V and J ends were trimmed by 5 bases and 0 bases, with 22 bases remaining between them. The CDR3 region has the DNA TGTGCCAGCAGCATCAACGGATACGGGGTTACGTACCAAGAGACCCAGTACTTC. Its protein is CASSINGYGVTYQETQYF.

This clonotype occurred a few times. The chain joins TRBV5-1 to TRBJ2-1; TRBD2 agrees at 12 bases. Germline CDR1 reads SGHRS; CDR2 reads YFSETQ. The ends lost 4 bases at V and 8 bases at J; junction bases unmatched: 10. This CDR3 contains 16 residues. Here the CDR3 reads CASSETGTSGHYEQFF. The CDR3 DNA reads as TGCGCCAGCAGCGAGACCGGGACTAGCGGGCATTATGAGCAGTTCTTC.

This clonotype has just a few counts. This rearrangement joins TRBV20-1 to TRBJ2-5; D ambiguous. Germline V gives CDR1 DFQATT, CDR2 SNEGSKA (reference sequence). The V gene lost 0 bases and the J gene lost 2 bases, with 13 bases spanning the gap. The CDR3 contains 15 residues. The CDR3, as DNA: TGCAGTGCTAGAGATCCCTCCAAGGGTCAAGAGACCCAGTACTTC. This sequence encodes CSARDPSKGQETQYF.

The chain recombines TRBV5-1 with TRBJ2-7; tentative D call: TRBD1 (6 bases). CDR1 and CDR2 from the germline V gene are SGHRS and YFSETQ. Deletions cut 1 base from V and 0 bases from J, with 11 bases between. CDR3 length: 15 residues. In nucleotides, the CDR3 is TGCGCCAGCAGCTTGCGGTGGGACAACTCCTACGAGCAGTACTTC. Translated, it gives CASSLRWDNSYEQYF.

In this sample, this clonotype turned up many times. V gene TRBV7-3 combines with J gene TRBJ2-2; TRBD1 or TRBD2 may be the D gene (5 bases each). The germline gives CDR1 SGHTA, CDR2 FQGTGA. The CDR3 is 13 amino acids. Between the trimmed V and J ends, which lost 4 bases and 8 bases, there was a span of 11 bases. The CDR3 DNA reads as TGTGCCAGCAGCTCGCCAGGGAGAGGGGAGCTGTTTTTT. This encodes CASSSPGRGELFF.

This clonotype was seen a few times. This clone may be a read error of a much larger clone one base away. CDR3 loop: CSARGSTSGYEQYF. CDR3 nucleotides: TGCAGTGCTAGAGGTTCGACTAGCGGCTACGAGCAGTACTTC. The chain uses TRBV20-1 and TRBJ2-7; TRBD2 aligns across 9 bases. The CDR3 runs to 14 residues. The germline CDR1 and CDR2 sequences are DFQATT and SNEGSKA (reference sequence). V gave up 1 base and J gave up 3 bases; unmatched junction bases: 4.

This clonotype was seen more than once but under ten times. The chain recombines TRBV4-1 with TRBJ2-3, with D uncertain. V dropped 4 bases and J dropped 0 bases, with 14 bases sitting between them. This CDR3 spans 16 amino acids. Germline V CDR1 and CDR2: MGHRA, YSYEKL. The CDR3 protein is CASSPPRIRSTDTQYF. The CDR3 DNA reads TGCGCCAGCAGCCCCCCTCGAATTAGGAGCACAGATACGCAGTATTTT.

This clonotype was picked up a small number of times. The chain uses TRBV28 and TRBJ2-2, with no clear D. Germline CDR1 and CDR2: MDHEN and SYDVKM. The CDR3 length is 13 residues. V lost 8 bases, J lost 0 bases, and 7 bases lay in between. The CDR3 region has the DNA TGTGCCAGCCCCACCCCGAACACCGGGGAGCTGTTTTTT. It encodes CASPTPNTGELFF.

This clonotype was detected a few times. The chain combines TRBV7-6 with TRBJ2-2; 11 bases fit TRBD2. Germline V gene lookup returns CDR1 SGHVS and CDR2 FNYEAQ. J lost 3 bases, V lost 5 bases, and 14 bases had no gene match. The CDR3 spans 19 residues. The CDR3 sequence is CASSQETSGSWRDTGELFF. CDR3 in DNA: TGTGCCAGCAGCCAAGAAACTAGCGGGAGCTGGCGCGACACCGGGGAGCTGTTTTTT.

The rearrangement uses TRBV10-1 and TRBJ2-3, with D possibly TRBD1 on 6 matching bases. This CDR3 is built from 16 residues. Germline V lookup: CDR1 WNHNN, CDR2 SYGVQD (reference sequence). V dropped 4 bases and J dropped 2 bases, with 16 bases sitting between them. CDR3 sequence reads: CASSGVRGSDTDTQYF. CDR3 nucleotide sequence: TGCGCCAGCAGTGGGGTCAGGGGCTCCGACACAGATACGCAGTATTTT.

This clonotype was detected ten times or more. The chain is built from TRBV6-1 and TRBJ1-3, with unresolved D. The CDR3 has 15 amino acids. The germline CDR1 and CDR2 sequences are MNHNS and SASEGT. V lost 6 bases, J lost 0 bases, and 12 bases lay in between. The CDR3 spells CASSGQIISGNTIYF. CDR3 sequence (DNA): TGTGCCAGCAGCGGTCAGATTATCTCTGGAAACACCATATATTTT.

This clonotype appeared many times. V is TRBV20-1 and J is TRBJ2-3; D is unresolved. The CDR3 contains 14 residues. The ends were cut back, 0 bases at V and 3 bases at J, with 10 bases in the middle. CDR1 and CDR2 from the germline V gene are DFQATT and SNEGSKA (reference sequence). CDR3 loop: CSARDFATTDTQYF. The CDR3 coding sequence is TGCAGTGCTAGAGATTTTGCCACTACAGATACGCAGTATTTT.

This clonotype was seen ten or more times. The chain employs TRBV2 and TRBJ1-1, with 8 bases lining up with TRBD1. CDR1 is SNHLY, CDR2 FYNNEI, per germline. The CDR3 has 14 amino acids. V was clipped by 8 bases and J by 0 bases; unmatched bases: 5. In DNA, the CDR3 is TGTGCCAGCCCAGGGGGCGCCATGAACACTGAAGCTTTCTTT. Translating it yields CASPGGAMNTEAFF.

In DNA form, the CDR3 reads TGTGCCACCAGCAGAGATCTCGCCGGGGGAACCAATAATTCACCCCTCCACTTT. Amino acids: CATSRDLAGGTNNSPLHF. The chain couples TRBV15 to TRBJ1-6, with D possibly being TRBD1 (5 bases). Trimming took off 0 bases at V and 5 bases at J, with 17 bases between the two ends. Germline V gene sequence: CDR1 LNHNV, CDR2 YYDKDF (reference sequence). CDR3 length: 18 residues. Filled out from reference TRBV15 and TRBJ1-6, the complete variable domain reads DAMVIQNPRYQVTQFGKPVTLSCSQTLNHNVMYWYQQKSSQAPKLLFHYYDKDFNNEADTPDNFQSRRPNTSFCFLDIRSPGLGDTAMYLCATSRDLAGGTNNSPLHFGNGTRLTVT.

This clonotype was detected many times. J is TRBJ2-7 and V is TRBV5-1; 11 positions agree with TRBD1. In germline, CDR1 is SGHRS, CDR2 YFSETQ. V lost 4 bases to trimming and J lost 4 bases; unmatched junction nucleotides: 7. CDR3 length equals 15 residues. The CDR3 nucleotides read TGCGCCAGCAGCCGGACGGACAGGGGGCGGTACGAGCAGTACTTC. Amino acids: CASSRTDRGRYEQYF.

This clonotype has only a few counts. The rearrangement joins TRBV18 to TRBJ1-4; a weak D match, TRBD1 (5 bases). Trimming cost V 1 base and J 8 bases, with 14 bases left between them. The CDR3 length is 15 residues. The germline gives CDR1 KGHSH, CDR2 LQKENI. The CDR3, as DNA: TGTGCCAGCTCACCACAGACAGCCCGGGGGGAAAAACTGTTTTTT. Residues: CASSPQTARGEKLFF.

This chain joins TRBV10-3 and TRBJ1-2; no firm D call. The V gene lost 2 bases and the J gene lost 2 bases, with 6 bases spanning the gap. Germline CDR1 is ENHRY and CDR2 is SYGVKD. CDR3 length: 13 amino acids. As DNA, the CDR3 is TGTGCCATCAGTGAGGTCAGAAACTATGGCTACACCTTC. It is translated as CAISEVRNYGYTF.

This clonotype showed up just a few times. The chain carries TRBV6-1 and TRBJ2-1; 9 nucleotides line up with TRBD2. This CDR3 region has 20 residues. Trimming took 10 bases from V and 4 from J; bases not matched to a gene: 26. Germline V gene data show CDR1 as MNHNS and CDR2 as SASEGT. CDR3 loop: CATFWLVRAGGPPRYNEQFF. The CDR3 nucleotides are TGTGCCACCTTTTGGCTGGTACGAGCGGGAGGTCCCCCCAGATACAATGAGCAGTTCTTC.

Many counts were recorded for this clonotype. The CDR3 DNA is TGCAGCGTTGACGGATCACAAGAGACCCAGTACTTC. It is translated as CSVDGSQETQYF. V is TRBV29-1 and J is TRBJ2-1, with no clear D. With the DNA end fitting TRBJ2-5 better, the J assignment may be wrong. The length of the CDR3 is 12 residues. Per germline, CDR1 SQVTM and CDR2 ANQGSEA.

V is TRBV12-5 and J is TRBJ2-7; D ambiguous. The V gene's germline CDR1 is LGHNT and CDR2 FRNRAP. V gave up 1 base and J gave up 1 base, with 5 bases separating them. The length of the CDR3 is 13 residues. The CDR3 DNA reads TGTGCTAGTGGTTTGGGTCGGTCCTACGAGCAGTACTTC. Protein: CASGLGRSYEQYF.

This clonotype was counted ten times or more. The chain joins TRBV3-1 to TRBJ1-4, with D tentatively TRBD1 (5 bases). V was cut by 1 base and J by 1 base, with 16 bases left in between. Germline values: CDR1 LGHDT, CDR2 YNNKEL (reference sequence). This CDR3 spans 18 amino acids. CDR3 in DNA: TGTGCCAGCAGCCAAGCCGCAGGAAGGGGTGGAACTAATGAAAAACTGTTTTTT. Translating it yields CASSQAAGRGGTNEKLFF.

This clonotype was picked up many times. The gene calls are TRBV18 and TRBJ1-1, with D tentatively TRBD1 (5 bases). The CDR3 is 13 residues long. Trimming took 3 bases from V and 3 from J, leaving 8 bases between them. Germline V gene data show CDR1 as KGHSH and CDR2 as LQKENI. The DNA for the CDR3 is TGTGCCAGCTCACCGCGGGACGACACTGAAGCTTTCTTT. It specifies CASSPRDDTEAFF. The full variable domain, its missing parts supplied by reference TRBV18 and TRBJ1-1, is NAGVMQNPRHLVRRRGQEARLRCSPMKGHSHVYWYRQLPEEGLKFMVYLQKENIIDESGMPKERFSAEFPKEGPSILRIQQVVRGDSAAYFCASSPRDDTEAFFGQGTRLTVV.

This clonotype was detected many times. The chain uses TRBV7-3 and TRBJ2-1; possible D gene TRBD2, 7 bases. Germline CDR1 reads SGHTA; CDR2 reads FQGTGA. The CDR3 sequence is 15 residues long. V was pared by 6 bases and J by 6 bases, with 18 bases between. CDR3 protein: CASSRVGGLGNEQFF. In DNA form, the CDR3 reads TGTGCCAGCAGTCGAGTGGGGGGGCTGGGCAATGAGCAGTTCTTC.